This entry describes one T cell receptor beta chain. The antigen is not known. The CDR3 is made up of 16 amino acids. Germline V gives CDR1 SGHRS, CDR2 YFSETQ. V lost 0 bases, J lost 5 bases, and 6 bases stayed unmatched. This entry belongs to a study of cytomegalovirus exposure and HLA in healthy donors. Study in general: Among the 300 to 450 genotyped donors, more than 70% were placed in the Caucasian-associated ancestry cluster.

Study results and caveats: Certain sequence variants were highly shared and formed a cluster, and this cluster was likely a sequencing artifact.

PCR involved 60 Vbeta and 13 Jbeta primers. Repertoires were generated with immunoSEQ multiplex PCR, while TCRdb's copy carries only in-frame clones and drops some. The sample shows about 180,000 clones, around 85% of them seen only once. This TCR was recovered from a boy between 2 and 10 years old in good health and CMV-seronegative. The gene calls are TRBV5-1 and TRBJ2-5; TRBD1 aligns across 11 bases. Specimen: PBMCs. The CDR3 spells CASSLGDRGFLETQYF. CDR3 nucleotide sequence: TGCGCCAGCAGCTTGGGGGACAGGGGGTTTCTGGAGACCCAGTACTTC.